The T cell receptor (beta chain) described here comes from a study of CXCR3-negative and CXCR3-positive naive CD8 T cells. Study-level points and caveats: CXCR3-positive naive cells had more hydrophobic TRB CDR3s than CXCR3-negative naive cells.

This CDR3 contains 16 residues. Germline V gene data show CDR1 as LNHDA and CDR2 as SQIVND (reference sequence). It was by 5' RACE with UMI labels that the TRB cDNA libraries were prepared. Following a re-call of the 5' RACE reads, TCRdb has one entry per CDR3 protein and lacks DNA. This table lists some 100,000 distinct CDR3 sequences. Turning to this clonotype: Its specificity is unknown.

J is TRBJ2-1 and V is TRBV19; TCRdb lists TRBD2, though no DNA is available to test this call. The TCR was taken from a human donor in good health. Some clones in this sample may be carry-over from other donors' samples. Sample: naive CXCR3+ CD8+ T cells from blood. The subset: CD45RO-CCR7+CD27+CD95- naive CD8+ T cells expressing CXCR3 (TNR3+). CDR3 sequence reads: CASSWGGRASYNEQFF.